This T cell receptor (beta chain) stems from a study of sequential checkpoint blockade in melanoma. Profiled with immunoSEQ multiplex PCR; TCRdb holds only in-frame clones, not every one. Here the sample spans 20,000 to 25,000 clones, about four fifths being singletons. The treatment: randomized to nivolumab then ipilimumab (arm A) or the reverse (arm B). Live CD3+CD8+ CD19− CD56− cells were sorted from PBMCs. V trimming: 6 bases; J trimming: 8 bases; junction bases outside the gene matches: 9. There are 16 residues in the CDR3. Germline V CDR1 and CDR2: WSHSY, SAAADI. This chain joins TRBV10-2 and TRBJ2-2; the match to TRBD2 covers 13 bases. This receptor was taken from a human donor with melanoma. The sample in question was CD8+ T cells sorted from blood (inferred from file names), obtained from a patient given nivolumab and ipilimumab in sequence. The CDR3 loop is CASSPPGTSGKGELFF. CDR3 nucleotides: TGCGCCAGCAGCCCGCCCGGGACTAGCGGGAAGGGGGAGCTGTTTTTT.